This T cell receptor (beta chain) was sequenced during a study of T cells in Graves' hyperthyroidism and ophthalmopathy. Overall study results and limits: Blood held most thyroid clonotypes expanded above 0.001 frequency.

Template material for amplifying TCR beta CDR3 regions consisted of RNA transcripts. Researchers ran a first-round RT-PCR on the TCR CDR3 using the HTBI primer set. Each CDR3 protein is one row after TCRdb ran MiXCR on the multiplex PCR reads. The top ten hold less than 20% of the sample, which has about 480,000 distinct CDR3 sequences, roughly an eighth seen once. Notes on this clonotype: Its antigen is unknown.

No ophthalmopathy progression within 18 months constituted stable Graves' hyperthyroidism. V was clipped by 5 bases and J by 4 bases; unmatched bases: 15. The CDR3 is made up of 18 amino acids. The germline V gene has CDR1 MNHEY and CDR2 SMNVEV (reference sequence). Input material: blood. The chain employs TRBV27 and TRBJ2-5; 11 bases are shared with TRBD2. This clonotype originated in a woman between 18 and 29 years old with Graves' hyperthyroidism. For the CDR3, the DNA is TGTGCCAGCAGTCCGCATTCCCCACTAGCGGGAGATGGAGAGACCCAGTACTTC. It translates to CASSPHSPLAGDGETQYF.